Shown below are 16 T cell receptor beta chains from a single sample sequenced in a study of neurological immune-mediated disorders. Using its own MiXCR run on the 5' RACE reads, TCRdb lists one record per CDR3 protein. The table includes about 74,000 distinct CDR3 sequences, around 5.5% detected once. Input material: PBMCs. Receptors were obtained from a man in his late teens or twenties with multiple sclerosis.

The sample holds a few counts of this clonotype. Just one base apart from a much larger clone, this may be a read error. This chain joins TRBV5-1 and TRBJ1-1, with D unclear. V lost 3 bases and J 0 bases, leaving 15 bases between the germline ends. Germline V gives CDR1 SGHRS, CDR2 YFSETQ. The CDR3 has 16 amino acids. Here the CDR3 DNA reads TGCGCCAGCAGCTCGGACCCGGCTAGAATGAACACTGAAGCTTTCTTT. Protein: CASSSDPARMNTEAFF.

This clonotype appeared many times. The gene calls are TRBV5-1 and TRBJ2-2; D is undetermined. Germline lookup yields CDR1 SGHRS and CDR2 YFSETQ. The CDR3 consists of 14 residues. The V and J ends lost 7 bases and 0 bases respectively, with 10 bases between them. DNA for the CDR3: TGCGCCAGCCGTCCCCGGACGAACACCGGGGAGCTGTTTTTT. Residues: CASRPRTNTGELFF.

There are many counts of this clonotype. The gene calls are TRBV9 and TRBJ2-1; TRBD2 aligns across 7 bases. Germline CDR1 reads SGDLS; CDR2 reads YYNGEE. The CDR3 covers 15 residues. Trimming cost V 0 bases and J 2 bases; bases outside gene matches: 2. This CDR3 is CASSVAGGPYNEQFF. The CDR3 DNA follows: TGTGCCAGCAGCGTAGCGGGAGGACCCTACAATGAGCAGTTCTTC.

As for this clonotype: A much larger clone lies a single base off, so this may be a read error. Because it lacks the conserved phenylalanine or tryptophan at the end, this CDR3 is likely a read error. The chain combines TRBV10-3 with TRBJ2-7, with TRBD2 matching over 7 bases. With 10 bases clipped from V and 2 bases from J, the junction kept 17 bases outside the gene matches. CDR1 and CDR2 (germline): ENHRY, SYGVKD. CDR3 length: 16 amino acids. The CDR3 nucleotides read TGTGCCACCCAACCGGGACCTGGGACTACGGCCTACGAGCAGTACTTA. Its translation is CATQPGPGTTAYEQYL.

This clonotype ranks as medium-sized. The chain is built from TRBV15 and TRBJ2-6, with D perhaps matching TRBD1 (5 bases). This CDR3 has 16 residues. From germline, CDR1 is LNHNV and CDR2 YYDKDF (reference sequence). V was trimmed by 4 bases and J by 0 bases, leaving 10 bases between them. The CDR3 loop reads CATSMDTLSGANVLTF. The CDR3, as DNA: TGTGCCACCAGCATGGACACTCTCTCTGGGGCCAACGTCCTGACTTTC.

This clonotype showed up many times. Here the CDR3 DNA reads TGTGCCACCATGGGACAGGCCTACGAGCAGTACTTC. This translates into CATMGQAYEQYF. The chain joins TRBV27 to TRBJ2-7; the match to TRBD1 covers 8 bases. J lost 2 bases, V lost 10 bases, and 4 bases had no gene match. The CDR3 extends over 12 amino acids. The V gene's germline CDR1 is MNHEY and CDR2 SMNVEV (reference sequence).

Worth noting for this clonotype: Because the CDR3 is missing its conserved closing phenylalanine or tryptophan, this is likely a read error. The chain has TRBV12-3 or TRBV12-4 and TRBJ2-5; D possibly corresponds to TRBD2 (5 bases). The CDR3 totals 13 residues. Trimming pared 3 bases from V and 5 bases from J, leaving 10 bases between. Here the CDR3 reads CASSFAGGETQYN. In DNA form, the CDR3 reads TGTGCCAGCAGTTTCGCAGGCGGGGAGACCCAGTACAAC.

This clonotype was observed many times. V and J are TRBV20-1 and TRBJ1-5; D is uncertain. CDR3 length: 12 residues. The germline CDR1 and CDR2 sequences are DFQATT and SNEGSKA (reference sequence). V lost 0 bases, J lost 6 bases, and 6 bases lay in between. The CDR3 loop is CSAREGTQPQHF. CDR3 DNA: TGCAGTGCTAGAGAGGGAACTCAGCCCCAGCATTTT.

This clonotype has a count of ten or more. V and J are TRBV6-6 and TRBJ2-6; D uncertain. Trimming removed 2 bases at V and 4 bases at J, with 21 bases between. The CDR3 is 19 residues long. Germline V lookup: CDR1 MNHNY, CDR2 SVGAGI (reference sequence). The CDR3 sequence is CASSYIGRPARLGANVLTF. In nucleotides, the CDR3 is TGTGCCAGCAGTTACATCGGCCGCCCGGCGCGATTGGGGGCCAACGTCCTGACTTTC.

This clonotype was counted at least ten times. The V call is TRBV20-1, the J call TRBJ2-7; TRBD2 might be the D (6 bases). The V end lost 0 bases, the J end lost 6 bases, and 15 bases lay between the germline ends. This CDR3 is 14 amino acids long. Germline V lookup: CDR1 DFQATT, CDR2 SNEGSKA (reference sequence). CDR3 coding DNA: TGCAGTGCTAGAGACAGGGCGGGGAGCGGCGAGCAGTACTTC. Translated, it gives CSARDRAGSGEQYF.

This clonotype showed up many times. The junction departs from germline at one end; a sequencing error may be responsible. The chain links TRBV12-3 or TRBV12-4 to TRBJ2-7; TRBD1 agrees at 7 bases. This CDR3 comprises 14 residues. CDR3 protein: CASTLGAGGYEQYF. The CDR3, as DNA: TGTGCCAGCACTTTAGGCGCAGGGGGCTACGAGCAGTACTTC.

Note on this clonotype: The germline gene is not matched at one end of the junction; a read error may be the cause. The chain employs TRBV5-5 and TRBJ1-6; 11 bases are shared with TRBD1. The CDR3 is made up of 16 amino acids. The germline V gene has CDR1 SGHKS and CDR2 YYEKEE (reference sequence). The CDR3 loop is CASRRTGGTFGSPLNF. The CDR3, as DNA: TGTGCCAGCAGACGGACAGGGGGCACGTTTGGTTCACCCCTCAACTTT.

This clonotype came up many times. The chain has TRBV12-3 or TRBV12-4 and TRBJ1-1, with 7 bases matching TRBD1. The CDR3 runs 13 residues. CDR3 coding DNA: TGTGTCCTCGGACAGGCTGGGGACACTGAAGCTTTCTTT. This gives the protein CVLGQAGDTEAFF.

Ten or more counts support this clonotype. This chain uses TRBV28 with TRBJ2-7, with TRBD2 matching 9 bases. Trimming at V came to 5 bases and at J to 2 bases, leaving 13 bases not matched to a gene. Germline loops: CDR1 MDHEN, CDR2 SYDVKM. The CDR3 is 17 amino acids. This CDR3 is CASSPRLAEGAPYEQYF. CDR3 bases: TGTGCCAGCAGTCCCAGACTAGCGGAAGGTGCGCCCTACGAGCAGTACTTC.

This clonotype was recorded many times. This sequence joins TRBV20-1 and TRBJ2-3; tentative D call: TRBD1 (6 bases). V lost 3 bases to trimming and J lost 2 bases, with 15 bases between them. CDR3 length: 15 amino acids. Germline CDR1 reads DFQATT; CDR2 reads SNEGSKA (reference sequence). The CDR3 region has the DNA TGCAGTGCTAGTATGGGGGCGGCTATCACAGATACGCAGTATTTT. Its translation is CSASMGAAITDTQYF.

This clonotype was recorded at least ten times. The V and J genes are TRBV2 and TRBJ1-1; D ambiguous. Looked up from germline, CDR1 is SNHLY and CDR2 is FYNNEI. The CDR3 consists of 13 residues. V was pared by 6 bases and J by 5 bases, with 13 bases between. CDR3: CASRDRLGTEAFF. CDR3 nucleotide sequence: TGTGCCAGCAGGGATAGACTTGGGACTGAAGCTTTCTTT.